This TCR beta chain was profiled in a study of T cell responses to AZD1222 COVID-19 vaccine (dated by TCRdb to 2020 to 2023). For the study in its entirety: AZD1222 recipients given second doses at about 4 weeks or at about 12 weeks were pooled, since spike-specific TCR depth and breadth were not found to differ between the two schedules. A total of approximately 240 trial participants underwent TCR sequencing, of whom around 210 had received two doses of AZD1222 and some 25 had received two doses of the MenACWY control vaccine. Trial participants were enrolled into age subgroups of 18-55, 56-69 and 70-plus years, which contained roughly 150, 30 and 60 TCR-sequenced participants, respectively.

In light of the paper, this sample's time point label describes: baseline before first vaccination. Samples from vaccinated people were obtained from the UK trials COV001 and COV002, which included a single-blind randomized controlled phase 2/3 trial of AZD1222 (ChAdOx1 nCoV-19) in healthy adults. For TCRbeta chain sequencing, PBMC samples were collected from trial participants at day 0 and at day 28 after the second dose. Paper-wide results and their limitations: Spike-specific TCR breadth and depth rose significantly after two AZD1222 doses compared with day 0 and with MenACWY recipients. Only six or seven AZD1222 recipients were SARS-CoV-2 seropositive at baseline, limiting conclusions about previously exposed vaccinees. Because no day 14 peak-response samples were available, the repertoires could be characterized only after the peak T cell response. In the small 56-69-year group, the increase in depth fell short of significance, most likely because of low power. Most participants were white British and females outnumbered males, and the authors suggested that clonal diversity may have been underestimated. Vaccine-associated CD4 TCRs spanned the whole spike protein, with dominant responses in regions 160-218 and 743-854. Reportedly, close to half of the unique spike-specific TCRs recognized epitopes lying outside the regions that are mutated in the B.1.351 and B.1.1.7 variants.

The CDR3 regions of human TCRbeta chains were analyzed by immunosequencing. The study's processing was this. Repertoire TCRs were matched against a reference library of SARS-CoV-2-specific TCRs generated with the MIRA antigen-specificity platform. Breadth was defined as the fraction of unique TCRs that were SARS-CoV-2-associated, and depth was defined as the fraction of total T cells that were SARS-CoV-2-associated. Each spike-specific TCR was assigned to its reactive spike region and to a CD4 or CD8 class using the MIRA data. Log10-transformed breadth and depth values were compared by one-way ANOVA with Sidak's multiple comparisons tests. TCRdb took over this immuneACCESS table, retaining in-frame rearrangements with V and J assigned. Such tables are incomplete; in checked studies, under half of the missing clones stem from an unresolved V gene, and the remainder is unexplained. Clone size and the V and J calls come from that table; the DNA yielded D and trimming. Counted in this sample were over 120,000 clones; more than 85% of them appeared once. The top ten clones comprise about 3.8% of the sample.

As regards this clone: No antigen is known for it. The record has no base qualities; no much larger clone is one base away.

Reading the germline V gene gives CDR1 SQVTM and CDR2 ANQGSEA. The CDR3 starts with the cysteine, ends with the phenylalanine, and has 14 residues. Only the CDR3 DNA is retained, 42 bases long and in frame from the first base. V is trimmed back by 6 bases and J by 4 bases, and the junction contains 8 bases that no gene match accounts for. This TCR was sampled from an adult in good health. The receptor chain draws on TRBV29-1 and TRBJ2-1; the junction holds 8 bases that match TRBD2. The input for sequencing was peripheral blood, taken on day 0 of AZD1222 vaccination. The DNA reads TGCAGCGTCGCGGGAGGTTGGGAGTACAATGAGCAGTTCTTC. Its translation reads: CSVAGGWEYNEQFF.